The rows below give T cell receptor beta chains drawn from one sample of a study of PD-L1 blockade in urothelial cancer. Here immunoSEQ multiplex PCR was the method, and the copy in TCRdb shows in-frame clones only, minus some. The sample lists about 66,000 clones, 88% occurring once. Sequenced material: PBMCs, taken around atezolizumab (anti-PD-L1) treatment. The origin of the receptors is a man aged 60 to 69 with urothelial cancer. The CDR3 runs from the conserved cysteine through the conserved F or W. Fields, in order: J gene, clone size, V gene, D gene, CDR3 DNA, CDR3 protein. A D gene is named only where the DNA matches it firmly. Clone size is not always given. Where it is, it says once, few, many or a class for expanded clones.

j_call: TRBJ1-1
clone_size: NA
v_call: TRBV20-1
d_call: NA
cdr3_nt: TGCAGTGCCACGCGAAATACTGAAGCTTTCTTT
cdr3_aa: CSATRNTEAFF

j_call: TRBJ2-5
clone_size: NA
v_call: TRBV7-9
d_call: NA
cdr3_nt: TGTGCCAGCAGCCTCTTAGCCGGGAGTGAGACCCAGTACTTC
cdr3_aa: CASSLLAGSETQYF

j_call: TRBJ2-7
clone_size: NA
v_call: TRBV11-2
d_call: NA
cdr3_nt: TGTGCCAGCAGCTTAGGTACAGGGCCCTACGAGCAGTACTTC
cdr3_aa: CASSLGTGPYEQYF

j_call: TRBJ1-3
clone_size: few
v_call: TRBV19
d_call: NA
cdr3_nt: TGTGCCAGTAGTATGTGGGCAAGCTCTGGAAACACCATATATTTT
cdr3_aa: CASSMWASSGNTIYF

j_call: TRBJ1-1
clone_size: NA
v_call: TRBV19
d_call: NA
cdr3_nt: TGTGCCAGTAGTCCTTACATGAACACTGAAGCTTTCTTT
cdr3_aa: CASSPYMNTEAFF

j_call: TRBJ2-3
clone_size: NA
v_call: TRBV28
d_call: TRBD2
cdr3_nt: TGTGCCAGCAGTTCACCGGGACTAGGGGGTACGCAGTATTTT
cdr3_aa: CASSSPGLGGTQYF

j_call: TRBJ2-1
clone_size: NA
v_call: TRBV6-5
d_call: TRBD2
cdr3_nt: TGTGCCAGCAGTTACGGCGGGAGGTGGGGCAATGAGCAGTTCTTC
cdr3_aa: CASSYGGRWGNEQFF

j_call: TRBJ2-1
clone_size: NA
v_call: TRBV28
d_call: NA
cdr3_nt: TGTGCCAGCAGTTTGAGTATCCCTTCCTACAATGAGCAGTTCTTC
cdr3_aa: CASSLSIPSYNEQFF

j_call: TRBJ2-2
clone_size: NA
v_call: TRBV15
d_call: TRBD2
cdr3_nt: TGTGCCACCAGCAAAATCCGGGAGGCCGGGGAGCTGTTTTTT
cdr3_aa: CATSKIREAGELFF

j_call: TRBJ1-1
clone_size: NA
v_call: TRBV4-3
d_call: NA
cdr3_nt: TGCGCCAGCAGCCAAGATGAAAGCGTGAACACTGAAGCTTTCTTT
cdr3_aa: CASSQDESVNTEAFF

j_call: TRBJ1-2
clone_size: NA
v_call: TRBV4-2
d_call: NA
cdr3_nt: TGTGCCAGCAGCCAAATGACAGGTGACTATGGCTACACCTTC
cdr3_aa: CASSQMTGDYGYTF

j_call: TRBJ2-7
clone_size: NA
v_call: TRBV7-2
d_call: TRBD1
cdr3_nt: TGTGCCAGCGCTGGACAGGGGGCGTACGAGCAGTACTTC
cdr3_aa: CASAGQGAYEQYF

j_call: TRBJ2-3
clone_size: NA
v_call: TRBV4-1
d_call: NA
cdr3_nt: TGCGCCAGCAGCCAAGGTACCACTAGTCGGGATACGCAGTATTTT
cdr3_aa: CASSQGTTSRDTQYF

j_call: TRBJ1-5
clone_size: NA
v_call: TRBV6-5
d_call: NA
cdr3_nt: TGTGCCAGCAGTGGGACAAATAGCAATCAGCCCCAGCATTTT
cdr3_aa: CASSGTNSNQPQHF

j_call: TRBJ1-2
clone_size: NA
v_call: TRBV28
d_call: NA
cdr3_nt: TGTGCCAGCAGTTTATGGGGCAGAAACTATGGCTACACCTTC
cdr3_aa: CASSLWGRNYGYTF

j_call: TRBJ2-7
clone_size: NA
v_call: TRBV6-6
d_call: NA
cdr3_nt: TGTGCCAGCAGTTACTCCCCCACGGGGGTCCACGAGCAGTACTTC
cdr3_aa: CASSYSPTGVHEQYF

j_call: TRBJ2-1
clone_size: NA
v_call: TRBV19
d_call: NA
cdr3_nt: TGTGCCAGTAGGCCGGGGGGCAGGGGAGTGGGCCATGAGCAGTTCTTC
cdr3_aa: CASRPGGRGVGHEQFF

j_call: TRBJ1-1
clone_size: NA
v_call: TRBV6-5
d_call: NA
cdr3_nt: TGTGCCAGCAGTTACTCGTGGGGAGACACTGAAGCTTTCTTT
cdr3_aa: CASSYSWGDTEAFF

j_call: TRBJ2-7
clone_size: NA
v_call: TRBV5-1
d_call: TRBD1
cdr3_nt: TGCGCCAGCAGCATGACAGGGACCGAGCAGTACTTC
cdr3_aa: CASSMTGTEQYF